A selection of T cell receptor beta chains follows, all from one sample in a study of cytomegalovirus exposure and HLA in healthy donors. Generated by immunoSEQ multiplex PCR, the TCRdb table keeps only in-frame clones and is missing some. Here the sample spans some 170,000 clones, roughly 79% being singletons. Sample: PBMCs. These receptors were taken from a woman aged 45-65 years in good health and CMV-seronegative. CDR3s include the opening cysteine and the closing phenylalanine or tryptophan. The D gene is left open where the match is weak.

J gene: TRBJ1-1; D gene: -; V gene: TRBV7-2; CDR3 DNA: TGTGCCAGCAGCTTAGTCGGAGGATCGAACACTGAAGCTTTCTTT; CDR3 protein: CASSLVGGSNTEAFF
J gene: TRBJ2-5; D gene: TRBD1; V gene: TRBV28; CDR3 DNA: TGTGCCAGCAGTTTATCGGCGACAGGGAGACAGACCCAGTACTTC; CDR3 protein: CASSLSATGRQTQYF
J gene: TRBJ1-2; D gene: -; V gene: TRBV2; CDR3 DNA: TGTGCCAGCAGTGGTACAGTTAACTATGGCTACACCTTC; CDR3 protein: CASSGTVNYGYTF
J gene: TRBJ2-1; D gene: -; V gene: TRBV7-2; CDR3 DNA: TGTGCCAGCAGCTTAGCCAGGGTACCCCCTCTCAATGAGCAGTTCTTC; CDR3 protein: CASSLARVPPLNEQFF
J gene: TRBJ1-2; D gene: TRBD1; V gene: TRBV19; CDR3 DNA: TGTGCCAGTGTACAGGGGCTTGGTTATGGCTACACCTTC; CDR3 protein: CASVQGLGYGYTF
J gene: TRBJ1-2; D gene: TRBD1; V gene: TRBV2; CDR3 DNA: TGTGCCAGCAGTCGGGACAGGGAGAATGGTGGGTCCTTC; CDR3 protein: CASSRDRENGGSF
J gene: TRBJ1-1; D gene: -; V gene: TRBV29-1; CDR3 DNA: TGCAGCGGTGGACTTAACACTGAAGCTTTCTTT; CDR3 protein: CSGGLNTEAFF
J gene: TRBJ2-5; D gene: -; V gene: TRBV15; CDR3 DNA: TGTGCCACCAGCCTTGAAGGTGGCCGGGTCCAAGAGACCCAGTACTTC; CDR3 protein: CATSLEGGRVQETQYF
J gene: TRBJ2-1; D gene: TRBD1; V gene: TRBV6-6; CDR3 DNA: TGTGCCAGCAGTTACCCACCCGGACAGGCCTACAATGAGCAGTTCTTC; CDR3 protein: CASSYPPGQAYNEQFF
J gene: TRBJ1-5; D gene: -; V gene: TRBV30; CDR3 DNA: TGTGCCTGGAAGGGTGGAGCGGGTCAGCCCCAGCATTTT; CDR3 protein: CAWKGGAGQPQHF
J gene: TRBJ1-2; D gene: TRBD1; V gene: TRBV6-1; CDR3 DNA: TGTGCCAGCAGTGAGACAGGGCTTAACTATGGCTACACCTTC; CDR3 protein: CASSETGLNYGYTF